This TCR beta chain was identified in a study of T cell changes during pregnancy in multiple sclerosis. Assay used: immunoSEQ multiplex PCR; TCRdb lists only in-frame clones, some missing. This table has more than 15,000 clones, approximately 88% appearing once. The clonotype comes from a female donor in good health, enrolled as a control in a pregnancy study. The sample consisted of CD8+ T cells from peripheral blood mononuclear cells, taken after pregnancy.

The CDR3 is CASSDQTGGTGELFF. In DNA, the CDR3 is TGTGCCAGCAGTGATCAGACGGGTGGGACCGGGGAGCTGTTTTTT. The chain employs TRBV6-1 and TRBJ2-2; D not certain. Trimming left V 3 bases short and J 5 bases short, with 13 bases between. CDR3 size: 15 residues. Germline CDR1 MNHNS, CDR2 SASEGT.